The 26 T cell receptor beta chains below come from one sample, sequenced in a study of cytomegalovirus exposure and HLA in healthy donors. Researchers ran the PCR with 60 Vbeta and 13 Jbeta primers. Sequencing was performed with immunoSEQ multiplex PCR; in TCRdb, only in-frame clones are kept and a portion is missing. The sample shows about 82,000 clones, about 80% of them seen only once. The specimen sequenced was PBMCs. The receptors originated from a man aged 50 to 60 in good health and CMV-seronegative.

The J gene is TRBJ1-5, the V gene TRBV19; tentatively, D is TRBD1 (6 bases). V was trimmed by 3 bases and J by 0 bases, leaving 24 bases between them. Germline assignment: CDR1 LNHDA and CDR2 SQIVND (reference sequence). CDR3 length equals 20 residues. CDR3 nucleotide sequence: TGTGCCAGTAGTATGGCCGGGACAAGGGTGGTGGTCTATAGCAATCAGCCCCAGCATTTT. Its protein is CASSMAGTRVVVYSNQPQHF.

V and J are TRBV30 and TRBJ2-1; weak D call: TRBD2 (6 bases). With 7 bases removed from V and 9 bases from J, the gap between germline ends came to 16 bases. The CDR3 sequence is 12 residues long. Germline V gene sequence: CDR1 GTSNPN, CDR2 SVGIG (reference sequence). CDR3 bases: TGTGCCTTGGGACTGGCCGCGGGTGAGCAGTTCTTC. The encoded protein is CALGLAAGEQFF.

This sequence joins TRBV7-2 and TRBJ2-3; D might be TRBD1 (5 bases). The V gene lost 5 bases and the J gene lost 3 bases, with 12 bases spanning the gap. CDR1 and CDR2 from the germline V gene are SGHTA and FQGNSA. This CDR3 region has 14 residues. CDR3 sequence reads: CASSLRQSTDTQYF. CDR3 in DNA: TGTGCCAGCAGCCTCCGACAGTCTACAGATACGCAGTATTTT.

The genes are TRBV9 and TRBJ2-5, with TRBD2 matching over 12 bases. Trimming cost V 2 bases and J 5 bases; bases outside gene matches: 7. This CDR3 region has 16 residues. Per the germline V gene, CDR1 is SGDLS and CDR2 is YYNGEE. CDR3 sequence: CASSVSSGGAGETQYF. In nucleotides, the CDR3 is TGTGCCAGCAGCGTTTCTAGCGGGGGGGCAGGGGAGACCCAGTACTTC.

CDR3 bases: TGTGCCAGCAGCGCCTATAACACAGAAAACACTGAAGCTTTCTTT. Translation: CASSAYNTENTEAFF. V and J are TRBV7-3 and TRBJ1-1; D gene uncertain. Germline V gives CDR1 SGHTA, CDR2 FQGTGA. V gave up 5 bases and J gave up 2 bases, with 15 bases separating them. The CDR3 covers 15 residues.

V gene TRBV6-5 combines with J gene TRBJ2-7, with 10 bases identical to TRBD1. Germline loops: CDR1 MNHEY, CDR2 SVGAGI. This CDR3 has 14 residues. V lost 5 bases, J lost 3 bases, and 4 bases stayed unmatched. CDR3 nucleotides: TGTGCCAGCAGTGCCGGGACAGGGGTCTACGAGCAGTACTTC. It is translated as CASSAGTGVYEQYF.

The CDR3, as DNA: TGTGCCAGCAGAAGACACGGGATCATCCACGAGCAGTACTTC. It specifies CASRRHGIIHEQYF. The rearrangement uses TRBV2 and TRBJ2-7; D is possibly TRBD2 (5 bases). This CDR3 is built from 14 residues. From germline, CDR1 is SNHLY and CDR2 FYNNEI. V was cut by 6 bases and J by 5 bases, with 17 bases left in between.

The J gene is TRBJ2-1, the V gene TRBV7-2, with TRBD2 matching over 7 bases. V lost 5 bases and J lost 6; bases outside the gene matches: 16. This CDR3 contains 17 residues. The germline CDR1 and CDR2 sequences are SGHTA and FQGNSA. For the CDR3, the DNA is TGTGCCAGCAGCCCGGGTGGTTCCGGGGGGAAAGTCAATGAGCAGTTCTTC. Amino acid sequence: CASSPGGSGGKVNEQFF.

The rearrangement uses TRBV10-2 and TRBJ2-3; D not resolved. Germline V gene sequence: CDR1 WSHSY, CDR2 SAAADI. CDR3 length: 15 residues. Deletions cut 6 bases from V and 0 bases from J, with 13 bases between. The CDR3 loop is CASSGAETSTDTQYF. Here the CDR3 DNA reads TGCGCCAGCAGCGGAGCCGAGACTAGCACAGATACGCAGTATTTT.

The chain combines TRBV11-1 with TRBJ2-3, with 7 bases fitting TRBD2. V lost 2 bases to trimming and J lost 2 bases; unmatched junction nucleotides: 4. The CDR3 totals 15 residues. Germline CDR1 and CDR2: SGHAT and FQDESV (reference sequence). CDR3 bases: TGTGCCAGCAGCTTAACTAGCGCCTTCACAGATACGCAGTATTTT. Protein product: CASSLTSAFTDTQYF.

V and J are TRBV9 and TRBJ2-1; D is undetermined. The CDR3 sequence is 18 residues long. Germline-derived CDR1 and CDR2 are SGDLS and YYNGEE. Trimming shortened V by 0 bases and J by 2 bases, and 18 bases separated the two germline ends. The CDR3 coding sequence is TGTGCCAGCAGCGTAGAGAATCTAGGTTCGCCGACCTACAATGAGCAGTTCTTC. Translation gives CASSVENLGSPTYNEQFF.

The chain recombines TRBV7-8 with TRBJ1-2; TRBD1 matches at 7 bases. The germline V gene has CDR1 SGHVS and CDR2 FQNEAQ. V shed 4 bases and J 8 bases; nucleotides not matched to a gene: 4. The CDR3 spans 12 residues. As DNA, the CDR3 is TGTGCCAGCAGCTCGAACAGGGGAGGCTACACCTTC. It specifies CASSSNRGGYTF. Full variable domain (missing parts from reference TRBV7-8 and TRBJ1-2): GAGVSQSPRYKVAKRGQDVALRCDPISGHVSLFWYQQALGQGPEFLTYFQNEAQLDKSGLPSDRFFAERPEGSVSTLKIQRTQQEDSAVYLCASSSNRGGYTFGSGTRLTVV.

The CDR3 sequence: CASSPPRSASTDTQYF. CDR3 nucleotides: TGTGCCAGCTCACCCCCTAGATCGGCTAGCACAGATACGCAGTATTTT. This rearrangement joins TRBV18 to TRBJ2-3; the D is unclear. This CDR3 spans 16 amino acids. Trimming pared 3 bases from V and 0 bases from J, leaving 13 bases between. Germline CDR1 KGHSH, CDR2 LQKENI.

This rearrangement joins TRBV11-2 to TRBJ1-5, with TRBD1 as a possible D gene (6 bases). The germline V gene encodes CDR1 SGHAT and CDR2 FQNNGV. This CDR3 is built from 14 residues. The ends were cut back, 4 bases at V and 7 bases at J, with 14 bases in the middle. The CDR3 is CASSSSRGGQPQHF. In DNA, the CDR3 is TGTGCCAGCAGCTCAAGTAGGGGGGGACAGCCCCAGCATTTT.

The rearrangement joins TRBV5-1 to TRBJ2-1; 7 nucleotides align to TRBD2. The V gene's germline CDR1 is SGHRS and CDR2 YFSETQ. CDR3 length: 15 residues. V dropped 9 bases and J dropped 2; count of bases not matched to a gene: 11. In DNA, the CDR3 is TGCGCCACCCGGGAGGCGTCCTTCACCTACAATGAGCAGTTCTTC. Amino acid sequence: CATREASFTYNEQFF.

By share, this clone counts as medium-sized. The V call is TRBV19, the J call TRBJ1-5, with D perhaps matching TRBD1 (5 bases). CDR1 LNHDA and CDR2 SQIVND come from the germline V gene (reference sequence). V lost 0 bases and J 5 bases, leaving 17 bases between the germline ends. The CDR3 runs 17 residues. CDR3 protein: CASSIDPRWGLDQPQHF. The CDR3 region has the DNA TGTGCCAGTAGTATAGACCCTCGATGGGGCCTCGATCAGCCCCAGCATTTT.

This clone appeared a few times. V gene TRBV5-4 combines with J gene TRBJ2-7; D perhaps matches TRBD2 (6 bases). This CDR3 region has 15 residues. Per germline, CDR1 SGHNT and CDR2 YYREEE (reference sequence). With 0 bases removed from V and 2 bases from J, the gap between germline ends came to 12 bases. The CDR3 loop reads CASSLDVGGTYEQYF. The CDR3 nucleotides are TGTGCCAGCAGCTTGGATGTGGGGGGAACCTACGAGCAGTACTTC.

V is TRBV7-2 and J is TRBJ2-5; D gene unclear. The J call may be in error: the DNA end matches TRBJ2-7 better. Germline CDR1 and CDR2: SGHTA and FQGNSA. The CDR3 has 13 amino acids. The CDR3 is CASSSRSSYEQYF. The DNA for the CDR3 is TGTGCCAGCAGCTCCCGTTCCTCCTACGAGCAGTACTTC.

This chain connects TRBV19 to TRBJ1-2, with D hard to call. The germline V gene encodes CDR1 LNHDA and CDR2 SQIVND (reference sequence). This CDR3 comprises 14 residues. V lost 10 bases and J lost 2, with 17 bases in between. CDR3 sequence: CATSDEWANYGYTF. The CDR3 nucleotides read TGTGCCACCTCGGATGAGTGGGCCAACTATGGCTACACCTTC.

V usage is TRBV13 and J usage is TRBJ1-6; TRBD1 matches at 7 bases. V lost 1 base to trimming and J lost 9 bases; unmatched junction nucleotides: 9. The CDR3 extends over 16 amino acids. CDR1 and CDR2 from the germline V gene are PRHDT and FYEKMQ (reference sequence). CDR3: CASSLATGRNSSPLHF. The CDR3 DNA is TGTGCCAGCAGCTTAGCGACAGGGAGGAATAGTTCACCCCTCCACTTT. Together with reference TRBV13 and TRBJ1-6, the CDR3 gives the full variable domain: AAGVIQSPRHLIKEKRETATLKCYPIPRHDTVYWYQQGPGQDPQFLISFYEKMQSDKGSIPDRFSAQQFSDYHSELNMSSLELGDSALYFCASSLATGRNSSPLHFGNGTRLTVT.

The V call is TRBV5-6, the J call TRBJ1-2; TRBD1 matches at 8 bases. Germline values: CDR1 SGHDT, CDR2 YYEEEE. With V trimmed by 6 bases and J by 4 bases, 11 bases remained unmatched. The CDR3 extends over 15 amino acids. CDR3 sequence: CASTLGQGTSYGYTF. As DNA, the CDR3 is TGTGCCAGCACCTTAGGACAGGGTACAAGCTATGGCTACACCTTC.

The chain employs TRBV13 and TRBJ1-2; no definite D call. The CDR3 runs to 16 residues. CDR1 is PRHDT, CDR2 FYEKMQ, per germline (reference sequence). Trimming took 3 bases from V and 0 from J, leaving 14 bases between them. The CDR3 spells CASSFATTRSNYGYTF. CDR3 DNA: TGTGCCAGCAGCTTCGCTACGACACGATCTAACTATGGCTACACCTTC.

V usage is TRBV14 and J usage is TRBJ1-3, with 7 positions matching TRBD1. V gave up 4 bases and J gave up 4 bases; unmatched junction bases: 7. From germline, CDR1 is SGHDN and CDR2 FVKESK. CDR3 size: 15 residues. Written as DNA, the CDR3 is TGTGCCAGCAGCCCCACGGGGGACAGAGGAAACACCATATATTTT. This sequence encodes CASSPTGDRGNTIYF.

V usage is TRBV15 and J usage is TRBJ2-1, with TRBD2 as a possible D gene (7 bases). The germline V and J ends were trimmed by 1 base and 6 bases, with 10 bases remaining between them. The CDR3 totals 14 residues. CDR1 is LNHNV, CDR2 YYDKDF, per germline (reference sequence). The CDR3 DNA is TGTGCCACCAGCAGAGTAGGGGGGGCCAATGAGCAGTTCTTC. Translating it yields CATSRVGGANEQFF. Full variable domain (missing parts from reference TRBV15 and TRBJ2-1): DAMVIQNPRYQVTQFGKPVTLSCSQTLNHNVMYWYQQKSSQAPKLLFHYYDKDFNNEADTPDNFQSRRPNTSFCFLDIRSPGLGDTAMYLCATSRVGGANEQFFGPGTRLTVL.

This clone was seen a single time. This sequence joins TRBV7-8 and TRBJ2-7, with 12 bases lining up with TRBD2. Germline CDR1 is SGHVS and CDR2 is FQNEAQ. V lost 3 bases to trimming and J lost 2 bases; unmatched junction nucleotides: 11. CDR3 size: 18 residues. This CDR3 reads CASSLGTSGPRTAYEQYF. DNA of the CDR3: TGTGCCAGCAGCTTGGGGACTAGCGGGCCTAGAACCGCCTACGAGCAGTACTTC.

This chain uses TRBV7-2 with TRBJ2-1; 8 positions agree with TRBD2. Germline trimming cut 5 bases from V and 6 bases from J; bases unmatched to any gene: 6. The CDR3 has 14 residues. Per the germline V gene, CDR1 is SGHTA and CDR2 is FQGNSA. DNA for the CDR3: TGTGCCAGCAGCCTTCGGGGGGGAATCAATGAGCAGTTCTTC. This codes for CASSLRGGINEQFF.